The 16 T cell receptor beta chains given below trace back to one sample, sequenced in a study of T-cell memory formation after mild COVID-19. MiXCR was run by TCRdb on the 5' RACE reads, yielding one entry per CDR3 protein. Of about 260,000 distinct CDR3 sequences in the sample, roughly 8.2% were seen once. Source material: PBMCs or a T cell subset sorted from them (not recorded which). Source of these receptors: a man aged 18-30 years who had mild COVID-19 (a few samples of this study predate the infection). Cell type and time point are not known.

The genes are TRBV7-9 and TRBJ2-5; D not resolved. This CDR3 comprises 13 residues. The germline V and J ends were trimmed by 5 bases and 0 bases, with 7 bases remaining between them. The germline CDR1 and CDR2 sequences are SEHNR and FQNEAQ (reference sequence). The CDR3, as DNA: TGTGCCAGCAGCCCCGAACACCAAGAGACCCAGTACTTC. This sequence encodes CASSPEHQETQYF.

This chain connects TRBV5-1 to TRBJ1-4; D perhaps matches TRBD1 (5 bases). V lost 0 bases, J lost 5 bases, and 8 bases lay in between. This CDR3 has 14 amino acids. CDR1 and CDR2 (germline): SGHRS, YFSETQ. This CDR3 reads CASSLGQWNEKLFF. CDR3 bases: TGCGCCAGCAGCTTGGGACAGTGGAATGAAAAACTGTTTTTT.

The rearrangement uses TRBV20-1 and TRBJ2-2; perhaps TRBD2 as D (5 bases). Germline V gene data show CDR1 as DFQATT and CDR2 as SNEGSKA (reference sequence). V was cut by 5 bases and J by 4 bases, with 14 bases left in between. The CDR3 runs 14 residues. The CDR3 region is CSARQAAGTGELFF. The CDR3 DNA reads as TGCAGTGCTCGCCAAGCGGCCGGCACCGGGGAGCTGTTTTTT.

The CDR3 bases are TGTGCCAGCGGTACTAGCGGGCCCTACGAGCAGTACTTC. Its protein is CASGTSGPYEQYF. The genes are TRBV27 and TRBJ2-7, with 9 bases aligning to TRBD2. After removal of 8 bases from V and 2 bases from J, the junction contained 4 bases not matched to a gene. CDR1 and CDR2 from the germline V gene are MNHEY and SMNVEV (reference sequence). This CDR3 spans 13 amino acids.

The sample holds a few counts of this clonotype. The V call is TRBV6-1, the J call TRBJ1-2; 12 nucleotides line up with TRBD1. This CDR3 region has 14 residues. J lost 8 bases, V lost 4 bases, and 5 bases had no gene match. From germline, CDR1 is MNHNS and CDR2 SASEGT. The chain's CDR3 is CASSVGQGAGGYTF. In DNA form, the CDR3 reads TGTGCCAGCAGTGTGGGACAGGGGGCGGGCGGCTACACCTTC.

The V and J genes are TRBV15 and TRBJ1-6; tentatively, D is TRBD1 (5 bases). Trimming pared 0 bases from V and 10 bases from J, leaving 13 bases between. Germline lookup yields CDR1 LNHNV and CDR2 YYDKDF (reference sequence). The length of the CDR3 is 15 residues. The CDR3, as DNA: TGTGCCACCAGCAGAGAAGTGGGGGGAGGATCACCCCTCCACTTT. It is translated as CATSREVGGGSPLHF.

The J gene is TRBJ2-5, the V gene TRBV11-2, with D possibly matching TRBD2 (5 bases). CDR1 SGHAT and CDR2 FQNNGV come from the germline V gene. V dropped 5 bases and J dropped 4 bases, with 11 bases sitting between them. This CDR3 contains 13 residues. Here the CDR3 DNA reads TGTGCCAGCAGCGGACGTGGGAGAGAGACCCAGTACTTC. It yields the protein CASSGRGRETQYF.

This clonotype was seen a few times. This chain joins TRBV4-1 and TRBJ1-4; weak D call: TRBD1 (6 bases). Trimming stripped 4 bases from V and 8 bases from J, with 29 bases between. From germline, CDR1 is MGHRA and CDR2 YSYEKL. The CDR3 consists of 19 residues. CDR3 sequence: CASSPGGQVRRRSKEKLFF. The DNA of the CDR3 is TGCGCCAGCAGCCCCGGGGGGCAGGTTCGTCGTCGATCCAAGGAAAAACTGTTTTTT.

This clonotype was detected ten times or more. The chain carries TRBV6-1 and TRBJ2-4, with 12 bases fitting TRBD1. Germline CDR1 MNHNS, CDR2 SASEGT. This CDR3 comprises 16 residues. V lost 0 bases and J lost 8; bases outside the gene matches: 5. The CDR3 nucleotides read TGTGCCAGCAGTGAAGCGCAGGGGACAGGGGGCGACATTCAGTACTTC. Translation: CASSEAQGTGGDIQYF.

The V gene is TRBV4-1, the J gene TRBJ2-7; weak D call: TRBD1 (6 bases). The germline CDR1 and CDR2 sequences are MGHRA and YSYEKL. CDR3 length: 14 amino acids. Trimming left V 2 bases short and J 3 bases short, with 11 bases between. The CDR3 DNA sequence: TGCGCCAGCAGCCAACGTGCGGACAGCTACGAGCAGTACGTC. This gives the protein CASSQRADSYEQYV.

This clonotype occurred a few times. This chain uses TRBV4-1 with TRBJ1-2, with 10 bases identical to TRBD1. CDR1 and CDR2 (germline): MGHRA, YSYEKL. With 2 bases clipped from V and 8 bases from J, the junction kept 8 bases outside the gene matches. The CDR3 runs 15 residues. Here the CDR3 reads CASSQYRDRGEGYTF. The CDR3 DNA reads as TGCGCCAGCAGCCAATACCGGGACAGGGGTGAGGGCTACACCTTC.

In its sample, this clonotype was seen many times. V is TRBV12-3 or TRBV12-4 and J is TRBJ2-3, with D uncertain. Trimming removed 3 bases from V and 0 bases from J, with 7 bases in between. The CDR3 is made up of 14 amino acids. DNA of the CDR3: TGTGCCAGCAGTTTCCTGGGTAGCACAGATACGCAGTATTTT. It translates to CASSFLGSTDTQYF.

This clonotype was seen ten or more times. The chain has TRBV5-1 and TRBJ2-1; 13 nucleotides agree with TRBD2. V was clipped by 7 bases and J by 5 bases; unmatched bases: 9. The CDR3 consists of 16 residues. CDR1 and CDR2 (germline): SGHRS, YFSETQ. CDR3 region: CASSSTSGGADNEQFF. CDR3 DNA: TGCGCCAGCTCCTCAACTAGCGGGGGGGCTGACAATGAGCAGTTCTTC. Looking up the rest from reference TRBV5-1 and TRBJ2-1 gives the full variable domain: KAGVTQTPRYLIKTRGQQVTLSCSPISGHRSVSWYQQTPGQGLQFLFEYFSETQRNKGNFPGRFSGRQFSNSRSEMNVSTLELGDSALYLCASSSTSGGADNEQFFGPGTRLTVL.

The chain carries TRBV10-3 and TRBJ1-6, with unresolved D. Germline CDR1 is ENHRY and CDR2 is SYGVKD. The CDR3 sequence is 14 residues long. Trimming left V 0 bases short and J 3 bases short, with 3 bases between. CDR3 region: CAISESGYNSPLHF. The CDR3 DNA follows: TGTGCCATCAGTGAGTCCGGCTATAATTCACCCCTCCACTTT.

There are a few counts of this clonotype. The chain joins TRBV20-1 to TRBJ1-2; TRBD1 might be the D (6 bases). Trimming pared 6 bases from V and 7 bases from J, leaving 18 bases between. Germline CDR1 and CDR2: DFQATT and SNEGSKA (reference sequence). The CDR3 runs 13 residues. The CDR3 here is CSAIRQAEGGYTF. CDR3 coding DNA: TGCAGTGCCATCAGACAGGCAGAGGGTGGCTACACCTTC.

This clonotype has a handful of counts. The chain couples TRBV18 to TRBJ2-2; the D is unclear. The CDR3 runs to 13 residues. V was trimmed by 0 bases and J by 4 bases, leaving 3 bases between them. CDR1 and CDR2 from the germline V gene are KGHSH and LQKENI. The CDR3 bases are TGTGCCAGCTCACCACCGGCCACCGGGGAGCTGTTTTTT. This translates into CASSPPATGELFF.